This TCR beta chain was observed in a study of T cell repertoires in cytomegalovirus infection. Turning to the study itself: Used in the study were CMV epitopes, some recently identified and HLA-C-restricted, others well-studied and HLA-B-restricted.

This clonotype showed up just a few times. Its antigen is not identified. V lost 2 bases to trimming and J lost 6 bases; unmatched junction nucleotides: 8. Germline V gives CDR1 SGHVS, CDR2 FNYEAQ. The CDR3 is 17 residues long. TCRdb processed the reads anew with MiXCR; each CDR3 protein has one entry. This table has 450,000 to 650,000 distinct CDR3 sequences, 40% appearing once. Points from the study as a whole: Using cumulative public TCR beta family frequency, the authors identified those who carried CMV together with the relevant HLA. The ex vivo response was dominated by HLA-C-restricted CMV-specific TCR beta clonotypes.

The rearrangement links TRBV7-6 to TRBJ2-1; 12 nucleotides align to TRBD2. This receptor was obtained from a human donor in good health (CMV status not recorded). Some clones in this sample may be carry-over from other donors' samples. This material consisted of cultured PBMCs, taken from culture after CMV antigen stimulation. The CDR3 sequence: CASSLSPSGRVSNEQFF. Here the CDR3 DNA reads TGTGCCAGCAGCTTAAGCCCTAGCGGGAGGGTAAGCAATGAGCAGTTCTTC.